This TCR beta chain originates from a study of cytomegalovirus exposure and HLA in healthy donors. Study-wide results and caveats: Sequencing had likely introduced a cluster of highly shared sequence variants as an artifact. Analysis performed later found more than 15,000 TCR beta sequences associated with HLA alleles at 0.05 false discovery rate. Earlier analysis yielded a pattern in which most TCR beta V segments were productive about 90% or about 30% of the time.

A few counts support this clone. Its antigen remains unidentified. PCR was performed using 60 Vbeta and 13 Jbeta primers. The method was immunoSEQ multiplex PCR; TCRdb's version includes in-frame clones alone and lacks a portion of them. The table shows about 150,000 clones, with approximately 71% occurring only once. With V trimmed by 3 bases and J by 8 bases, 8 bases remained unmatched. Germline-derived CDR1 and CDR2 are ENHRY and SYGVKD. The CDR3 loop spans 15 amino acids. Material: PBMCs. The sequence came from a man aged 30-40 years in good health and CMV-seropositive. This chain connects TRBV10-3 to TRBJ2-1; 9 bases are a match to TRBD2. The CDR3 loop is CAISERREGPDEQFF. The DNA of the CDR3 is TGTGCCATCAGTGAAAGGCGGGAGGGCCCGGATGAGCAGTTCTTC.